This T cell receptor (beta chain) originates from a study of blood T cells in healthy people across ages. Whole-study results and caveats: The unsorted PBMCs prevented any conclusive comparison of naive versus antigen-experienced cells.

It was with a sample-barcoded 5' primer and a J-beta primer mix that a second PCR of about 6 to 12 cycles was run. The template-switch adaptor, which had 12 random nucleotides, put a tag on each cDNA molecule. Each single sample gave us at least 2.5 million CDR3-containing paired-end reads. One entry per CDR3 protein results from TCRdb running MiXCR on the 5' RACE reads. In the table there are some 1,800,000 distinct CDR3 sequences, around 40% of which are singletons. Remarks on this clonotype: Its antigen is as yet unknown.

Germline V gene lookup returns CDR1 SGHVS and CDR2 FNYEAQ. V lost 5 bases to trimming and J lost 2 bases; unmatched junction nucleotides: 8. The CDR3 is 15 residues long. This sequence originates from a human donor in good health. The sample taken for sequencing was blood. The V gene is TRBV7-6, the J gene TRBJ1-1, with TRBD1 matching over 7 bases. The CDR3 here is CASSRETGYNTEAFF. For the CDR3, the DNA is TGTGCCAGCAGCAGAGAGACAGGGTATAACACTGAAGCTTTCTTT.